This TCR beta chain was captured by sequencing in a study of T-cell memory formation after mild COVID-19. Study-wide points: A second wave of clones peaked on day 37, and their SARS-CoV-2 specificity went unconfirmed. Pre-infection memory carried some responding clones, suggesting that cross-reactive memory joined.

On this clonotype: Its antigen remains unidentified.

V dropped 5 bases and J dropped 6; count of bases not matched to a gene: 8. CDR3 length: 14 amino acids. The germline CDR1 and CDR2 sequences are KGHSH and LQKENI. TCRdb ran MiXCR on the 5' RACE reads and lists one entry per CDR3 protein. The sample includes 400,000 to 550,000 distinct CDR3 sequences, nearly 25% seen only once; the top ten take around 12%. The sequence derives from an adult woman who had mild COVID-19 (a few samples of this study predate the infection). Cell type and time point are not known. The material sequenced was PBMCs or a T cell subset sorted from them (not recorded which). The J gene is TRBJ1-2, the V gene TRBV18; 8 bases are a match to TRBD1. CDR3 coding DNA: TGTGCCAGCTCATCAGGGGACAGGATGCATGGCTACACCTTC. Translating gives CASSSGDRMHGYTF.